Below are 2 T cell receptor beta chains sequenced from a single sample in a study of diagnostic markers for celiac disease. TCRdb reprocessed the reads and keeps a single row for each CDR3 protein, giving no DNA. In all, the sample yields hundreds of distinct CDR3 sequences. What was sequenced was either unsorted cells or a sorted T cell fraction (not recorded which). The receptor source for this set is a human donor. This table probably holds off-target reads from a library built for another chain.

The V and J genes are TRBV7-6 and TRBJ1-1. CDR1 and CDR2 (germline): SGHVS, FNYEAQ. The CDR3 runs 15 residues. CDR3 amino acids: CASSLKKQSNTEAFF. The full variable domain, in which reference TRBV7-6 and TRBJ1-1 provide the parts outside the CDR3, is GAGVSQSPRYKVTKRGQDVALRCDPISGHVSLYWYRQALGQGPEFLTYFNYEAQQDKSGLPNDRFSAERPEGSISTLTIQRTEQRDSAMYRCASSLKKQSNTEAFFGQGTRLTVV.

The chain joins TRBV20-1 to TRBJ1-1; there is no DNA to check the TCRdb D call of TRBD1. This CDR3 is 14 amino acids long. Germline CDR1 DFQATT, CDR2 SNEGSKA (reference sequence). The CDR3 here is CSAPGTHMNTEAFF.